Only one count was recorded for the clone carrying this TCR beta chain. Its specificity is not known. PCR involved 60 Vbeta and 13 Jbeta primers. Only in-frame clones appear in the TCRdb table, and some are missing; sequencing was by immunoSEQ multiplex PCR. Among about 62,000 clones listed, about 81% were seen once. Between the trimmed V and J ends, which lost 0 bases and 2 bases, there was a span of 8 bases. Germline V gene sequence: CDR1 LGHNA, CDR2 YSLEER. CDR3 length: 15 residues. The record originates from a study of cytomegalovirus exposure and HLA in healthy donors. Whole-study results and caveats: It emerged from a later analysis that several of the most significant clusters appeared to be linked to common viral pathogens. Per published accounts, TCR beta sequences correctly predicted the HLA-A and HLA-B alleles of most subjects. Many donors shared some public TCRs, even though most TCR sequences were rare. The classifier reportedly diagnosed cytomegalovirus status with high specificity and sensitivity.

The receptor was derived from a woman in her 30s in good health and CMV-seronegative. Sequences were obtained from PBMCs. The chain couples TRBV4-3 to TRBJ2-1; TRBD1 might be the D (6 bases). CDR3 region: CASSQDSGAYNEQFF. The CDR3 DNA is TGCGCCAGCAGCCAAGATTCAGGGGCCTACAATGAGCAGTTCTTC.